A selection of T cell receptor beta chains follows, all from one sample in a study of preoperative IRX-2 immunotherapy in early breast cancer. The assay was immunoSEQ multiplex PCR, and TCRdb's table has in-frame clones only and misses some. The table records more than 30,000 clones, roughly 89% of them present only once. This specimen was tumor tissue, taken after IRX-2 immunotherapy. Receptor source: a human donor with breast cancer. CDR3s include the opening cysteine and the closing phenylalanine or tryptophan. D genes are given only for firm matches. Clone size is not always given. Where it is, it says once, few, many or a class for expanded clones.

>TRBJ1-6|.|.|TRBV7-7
CASSLAPRAYSPLHF
TGTGCCAGCAGCTTGGCGCCCAGGGCTTACTCACCCCTCCACTTT
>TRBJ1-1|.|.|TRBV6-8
CASKNGLDRFNTEAFF
TGTGCCAGCAAGAACGGGTTAGACAGGTTTAACACTGAAGCTTTCTTT
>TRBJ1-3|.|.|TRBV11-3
CASSFGLSGNTIYF
TGTGCCAGCAGCTTTGGCCTCTCGGGAAACACCATATATTTT
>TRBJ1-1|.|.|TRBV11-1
CASSLVAGQMNTEAFF
TGTGCCAGCAGCTTAGTGGCAGGACAGATGAACACTGAAGCTTTCTTT
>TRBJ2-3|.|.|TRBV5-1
CASSPAGPPGTQYF
TGCGCCAGCAGCCCCGCCGGTCCCCCTGGTACGCAGTATTTT
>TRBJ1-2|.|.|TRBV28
CASSRQPHGYTF
TGTGCCAGCAGTCGACAGCCCCATGGCTACACCTTC
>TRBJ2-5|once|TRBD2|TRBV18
CASSPLAGGKETQYF
TGTGCCAGCTCACCACTAGCGGGGGGAAAAGAGACCCAGTACTTC
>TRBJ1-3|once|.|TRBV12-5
CASGLVVGVYTGNTIYF
TGTGCTAGTGGTTTGGTAGTCGGCGTATATACTGGAAACACCATATATTTT
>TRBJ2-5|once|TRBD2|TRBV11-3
CASSSKKRGGRGETQYF
TGTGCCAGCAGCTCAAAAAAGCGGGGGGGCAGAGGAGAGACCCAGTACTTC
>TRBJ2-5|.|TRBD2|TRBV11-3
CASSFRTRQETQYF
TGTGCCAGCAGCTTTCGGACTAGACAAGAGACCCAGTACTTC
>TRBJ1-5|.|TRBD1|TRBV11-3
CASSQVGQYQPQHF
TGTGCCAGCAGTCAGGTGGGACAGTATCAGCCCCAGCATTTT
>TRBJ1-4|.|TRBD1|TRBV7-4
CASSSTGFNEKLFF
TGTGCCAGCAGTTCGACAGGGTTTAATGAAAAACTGTTTTTT
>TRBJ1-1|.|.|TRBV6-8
CASSYSQTGITEAFF
TGTGCCAGCAGTTACTCGCAAACAGGGATTACTGAAGCTTTCTTT
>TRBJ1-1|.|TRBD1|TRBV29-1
CSVEDRRGNTEAFF
TGCAGCGTTGAGGACAGGCGTGGGAACACTGAAGCTTTCTTT
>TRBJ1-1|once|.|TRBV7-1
CASSLQMNTEAFF
TGTGCCAGCAGTTTACAGATGAACACTGAAGCTTTCTTT
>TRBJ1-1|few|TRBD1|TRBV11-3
CASSLGTVNTEAFF
TGTGCCAGCAGCTTGGGGACAGTCAACACTGAAGCTTTCTTT
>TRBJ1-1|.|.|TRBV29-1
CSVQAGRWTEAFF
TGCAGCGTACAGGCGGGACGTTGGACTGAAGCTTTCTTT
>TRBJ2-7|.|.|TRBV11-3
CASSPSPDLTYEQYF
TGTGCCAGCAGCCCCAGCCCCGACCTTACCTACGAGCAGTACTTC
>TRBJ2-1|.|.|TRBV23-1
CASTPGLATYNEQFF
TGCGCCAGCACGCCGGGGCTAGCGACTTACAATGAGCAGTTCTTC
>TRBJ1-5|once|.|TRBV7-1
CASSADRDQPQHF
TGTGCCAGCAGCGCCGACCGAGATCAGCCCCAGCATTTT
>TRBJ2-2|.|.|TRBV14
CASSQQTTGELFF
TGTGCCAGCAGTCAGCAGACCACCGGGGAGCTGTTTTTT
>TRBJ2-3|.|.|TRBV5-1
CASSSNPTGDTQYF
TGCGCCAGCAGCTCGAATCCGACTGGCGATACGCAGTATTTT
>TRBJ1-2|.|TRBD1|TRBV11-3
CASRFTGERLDYGYTF
TGTGCCAGCAGATTCACAGGGGAGAGATTGGACTATGGCTACACCTTC
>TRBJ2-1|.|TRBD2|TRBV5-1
CASSAGLAGGGGEQFF
TGCGCCAGCAGCGCAGGACTAGCGGGGGGCGGAGGTGAGCAGTTCTTC
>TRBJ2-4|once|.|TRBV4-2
CASRREAKNIQYF
TGTGCCAGCCGCAGGGAAGCCAAAAACATTCAGTACTTC
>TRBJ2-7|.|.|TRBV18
CASSSGDGRYEQYF
TGTGCCAGCTCATCAGGGGACGGGAGGTACGAGCAGTACTTC
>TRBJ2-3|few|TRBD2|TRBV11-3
CASEGSGRLPDTQYF
TGTGCCAGCGAGGGTAGCGGGAGGCTCCCAGATACGCAGTATTTT
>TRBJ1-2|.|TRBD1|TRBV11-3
CASSATQGNYGYTF
TGTGCCAGCAGCGCCACACAGGGGAACTATGGCTACACCTTC
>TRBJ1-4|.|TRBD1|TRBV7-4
CASSAIGQASQKLFF
TGTGCCAGCAGTGCCATCGGACAGGCGTCCCAAAAACTGTTTTTT
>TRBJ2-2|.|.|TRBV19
CASSIPMSTGELFF
TGTGCCAGTAGTATCCCTATGAGTACCGGGGAGCTGTTTTTT
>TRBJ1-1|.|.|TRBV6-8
CASSSARGGAITEAFF
TGTGCCAGCAGTTCCGCCCGAGGGGGGGCGATCACTGAAGCTTTCTTT
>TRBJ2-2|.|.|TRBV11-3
CASSGSRVNTGELFF
TGTGCCAGCAGTGGGTCGCGGGTGAACACCGGGGAGCTGTTTTTT
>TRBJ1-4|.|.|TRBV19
CASSIINRVNEKLFF
TGTGCCAGTAGTATAATCAACAGGGTTAATGAAAAACTGTTTTTT
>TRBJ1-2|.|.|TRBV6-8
CASSLTGDGYTF
TGTGCCAGCAGTTTGACCGGTGATGGCTACACCTTC
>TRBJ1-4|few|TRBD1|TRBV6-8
CASTWPGTAHEKLFF
TGTGCCAGCACCTGGCCAGGGACAGCCCATGAAAAACTGTTTTTT
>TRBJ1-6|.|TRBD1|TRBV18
CASSPLETGRNSPLHF
TGTGCCAGCTCACCACTTGAGACAGGGAGAAATTCACCCCTCCACTTT
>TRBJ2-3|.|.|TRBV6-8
CAISPGTSSTDTQYF
TGTGCCATCAGTCCAGGGACAAGTAGCACAGATACGCAGTATTTT
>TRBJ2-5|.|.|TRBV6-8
CASSIGRAVLHQETQYF
TGTGCCAGCAGCATCGGCAGGGCGGTACTACACCAAGAGACCCAGTACTTC
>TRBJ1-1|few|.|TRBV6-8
CASQVLSEMNTEAFF
TGTGCCAGCCAAGTCTTGTCGGAGATGAACACTGAAGCTTTCTTT